One and the same sample provided the 14 T cell receptor beta chains below, sequenced in a study of early T cells in non-severe SARS-CoV-2 infection. MiXCR, run by TCRdb on the 5' RACE reads, gives a single entry per CDR3 protein. The repertoire holds fewer than 60,000 distinct CDR3 sequences, with about 4.1% as singletons. Sequenced sample: whole blood. The receptors derive from an adult who was a healthcare worker with PCR-confirmed SARS-CoV-2 infection or an uninfected control (not recorded which).

Many counts were recorded for this clonotype. The chain joins TRBV19 to TRBJ2-1; D unresolved. The CDR3 runs 15 residues. Germline CDR1 reads LNHDA; CDR2 reads SQIVND (reference sequence). V dropped 3 bases and J dropped 6 bases, with 15 bases sitting between them. CDR3 sequence reads: CASSIPAGLGNEQFF. The DNA for the CDR3 is TGTGCCAGTAGTATCCCTGCCGGCCTGGGCAATGAGCAGTTCTTC.

Many counts were recorded for this clonotype. The chain uses TRBV7-9 and TRBJ1-4, with D tentatively TRBD1 (6 bases). Germline CDR1 reads SEHNR; CDR2 reads FQNEAQ (reference sequence). The V end was cut by 3 bases, the J end by 0 bases, with 14 bases between. The CDR3 sequence is 17 residues long. The CDR3 nucleotides read TGTGCCAGCAGCTTTGACAGGCTAAGCGCAACTAATGAAAAACTGTTTTTT. Protein: CASSFDRLSATNEKLFF.

The table lists this clonotype with many counts. CDR3 sequence: CSATSTSGRALADTQYF. DNA for the CDR3: TGCAGTGCGACTTCTACTAGCGGGAGGGCTTTGGCAGATACGCAGTATTTT. The chain is built from TRBV20-1 and TRBJ2-3; 13 positions agree with TRBD2. This CDR3 contains 17 residues. CDR1 is DFQATT, CDR2 SNEGSKA, per germline (reference sequence). V trimming: 6 bases; J trimming: 4 bases; junction bases outside the gene matches: 13.

V and J are TRBV21-1 and TRBJ1-2. TRBV21-1 is a known pseudogene. The CDR3 has 15 amino acids. CDR3 sequence: CASSKSLGRDYGYTF. For the CDR3, the DNA is TGTGCCAGCAGCAAAAGTCTGGGGAGGGACTATGGCTACACCTTC.

This clonotype was recorded at least ten times. The chain recombines TRBV6-1 with TRBJ2-4; weak D call: TRBD2 (5 bases). CDR1 and CDR2 (germline): MNHNS, SASEGT. This CDR3 contains 17 residues. V lost 5 bases, J lost 0 bases, and 17 bases lay in between. Here the CDR3 reads CASSSGLSTIAKNIQYF. The CDR3 region has the DNA TGTGCCAGCAGTAGTGGACTCTCGACGATAGCCAAAAACATTCAGTACTTC.

This clonotype was seen many times. CDR3 coding DNA: TGCGCCAGCAGCCAAGATTGGGGAAGTCGGCCCTACGAGCAGTACTTC. It yields the protein CASSQDWGSRPYEQYF. The chain combines TRBV4-1 with TRBJ2-7; D not certain. Trimming shortened V by 0 bases and J by 2 bases, and 14 bases separated the two germline ends. Germline V gene sequence: CDR1 MGHRA, CDR2 YSYEKL. The CDR3 loop spans 16 amino acids.

Many counts were recorded for this clonotype. The J gene is TRBJ2-3, the V gene TRBV2, with D possibly being TRBD2 (6 bases). The CDR3 sequence is 16 residues long. Germline V lookup: CDR1 SNHLY, CDR2 FYNNEI. The V gene lost 3 bases and the J gene lost 2 bases, with 15 bases spanning the gap. This CDR3 reads CASSDYPGSATDTQYF. DNA of the CDR3: TGTGCCAGCAGTGACTACCCCGGGAGCGCCACAGATACGCAGTATTTT.

In this sample, this clonotype turned up many times. The chain uses TRBV7-2 and TRBJ2-3; D call uncertain. The germline V gene has CDR1 SGHTA and CDR2 FQGNSA. Trimming pared 1 base from V and 0 bases from J, leaving 5 bases between. The CDR3 loop spans 14 amino acids. CDR3 residues: CASSLEQSTDTQYF. The CDR3 bases are TGTGCCAGCAGCTTAGAACAAAGCACAGATACGCAGTATTTT.

This clonotype was seen many times. V usage is TRBV10-3 and J usage is TRBJ1-3; maybe TRBD1 (5 bases). Between the trimmed V and J ends, which lost 7 bases and 0 bases, there was a span of 13 bases. The CDR3 spans 15 residues. The germline gives CDR1 ENHRY, CDR2 SYGVKD. The CDR3 here is CAITGGDSSGNTIYF. Here the CDR3 DNA reads TGTGCCATCACCGGAGGCGACAGCTCTGGAAACACCATATATTTT.

V usage is TRBV20-1 and J usage is TRBJ1-2; 7 bases are a match to TRBD1. After removal of 0 bases from V and 0 bases from J, the junction contained 10 bases not matched to a gene. CDR1 is DFQATT and CDR2 is SNEGSKA in the germline V gene (reference sequence). This CDR3 is built from 17 residues. The CDR3: CSAREMTGTVPNYGYTF. CDR3 DNA sequence: TGCAGTGCTAGAGAGATGACTGGGACAGTTCCTAACTATGGCTACACCTTC.

This clonotype was picked up many times. V and J are TRBV28 and TRBJ2-1; D ambiguous. Trimming removed 7 bases at V and 0 bases at J, with 10 bases between. The CDR3 runs 14 residues. CDR1 MDHEN and CDR2 SYDVKM come from the germline V gene. This CDR3 is CASMFRVSYNEQFF. The DNA of the CDR3 is TGTGCCAGCATGTTCCGGGTCTCCTACAATGAGCAGTTCTTC.

This clonotype was picked up many times. V usage is TRBV10-3 and J usage is TRBJ2-7; D might be TRBD2 (6 bases). Germline V gene data show CDR1 as ENHRY and CDR2 as SYGVKD. V lost 10 bases and J 0 bases, leaving 16 bases between the germline ends. CDR3 size: 14 residues. The CDR3 sequence is CATKEGSASYEQYF. CDR3 coding DNA: TGTGCCACCAAGGAGGGTAGCGCCTCCTACGAGCAGTACTTC.

This clonotype appeared many times. The V call is TRBV5-1, the J call TRBJ1-1, with 8 bases that match TRBD1. There are 13 residues in the CDR3. The germline CDR1 and CDR2 sequences are SGHRS and YFSETQ. The trim removed 4 bases at V and 4 bases at J, leaving 3 bases unmatched. For the CDR3, the DNA is TGCGCCAGCAGCGCCACAGGGGGCACTGAAGCTTTCTTT. It is translated as CASSATGGTEAFF. Looking up the rest from reference TRBV5-1 and TRBJ1-1 gives the full variable domain: KAGVTQTPRYLIKTRGQQVTLSCSPISGHRSVSWYQQTPGQGLQFLFEYFSETQRNKGNFPGRFSGRQFSNSRSEMNVSTLELGDSALYLCASSATGGTEAFFGQGTRLTVV.

Ten or more counts support this clonotype. The junction does not match germline at one end; this may be a read error. V usage is TRBV5-1 and J usage is TRBJ2-4; the D is unclear. This CDR3 is built from 16 residues. Germline assignment: CDR1 SGHRS and CDR2 YFSETQ. CDR3 in amino acids: CASSLADLASKNIQYF. CDR3 nucleotides: TGCGCCAGCAGCTTGGCCGATCTGGCCTCCAAGAACATTCAGTACTTC.